This T cell receptor (beta chain) was sequenced for a study of cytomegalovirus exposure and HLA in healthy donors. This CDR3 comprises 16 residues. V trimming: 6 bases; J trimming: 8 bases; junction bases outside the gene matches: 12. Per germline, CDR1 SEHNR and CDR2 FQNEAQ (reference sequence). PCR was performed using 60 Vbeta and 13 Jbeta primers. TCRdb's table, derived via immunoSEQ multiplex PCR, lists solely in-frame clones and lacks some. Of more than 110,000 clones listed, about 80% are singletons. This clonotype originated in a male donor in good health and CMV-seropositive. The sequenced sample consisted of PBMCs. The chain uses TRBV7-9 and TRBJ2-4, with 11 bases that match TRBD2. CDR3 nucleotide sequence: TGTGCCAGCAGTCGCAAGGGGACTAGCGGCTGGGACATTCAGTACTTC. Translated: CASSRKGTSGWDIQYF.